These 21 T cell receptor beta chains came from one sample sequenced in a study of cytomegalovirus exposure and HLA in healthy donors. This PCR relied on a set of 60 Vbeta primers and 13 Jbeta primers. Clones were read by immunoSEQ multiplex PCR, and TCRdb kept only the in-frame ones, dropping some. This table has around 140,000 clones, approximately 82% appearing once. Sequencing used PBMCs. The receptor source for this set is a man aged 35-49 years in good health and CMV-seronegative.

The count of this clone is one. This rearrangement joins TRBV5-1 to TRBJ2-2, with 8 bases that match TRBD1. The trim removed 3 bases at V and 1 base at J, leaving 2 bases unmatched. Germline V gene lookup returns CDR1 SGHRS and CDR2 YFSETQ. This CDR3 has 15 amino acids. CDR3 amino acids: CASSSGQVNTGELFF. CDR3 nucleotides: TGCGCCAGCAGCTCGGGACAGGTGAACACCGGGGAGCTGTTTTTT.

The V call is TRBV11-2, the J call TRBJ2-7, with 8 bases matching TRBD1. Looked up from germline, CDR1 is SGHAT and CDR2 is FQNNGV. V gave up 4 bases and J gave up 10 bases; unmatched junction bases: 3. The CDR3 sequence is 11 residues long. CDR3: CASSYDRGQYF. The DNA for the CDR3 is TGTGCCAGCAGCTATGACAGGGGTCAGTACTTC.

This chain joins TRBV10-2 and TRBJ1-1, with D possibly TRBD1 on 5 matching bases. CDR1 and CDR2 from the germline V gene are WSHSY and SAAADI. The V and J ends lost 4 bases and 0 bases respectively, with 9 bases between them. There are 14 residues in the CDR3. CDR3 residues: CASSADSLNTEAFF. For the CDR3, the DNA is TGCGCCAGCAGTGCAGACAGCCTGAACACTGAAGCTTTCTTT.

V and J are TRBV7-2 and TRBJ1-1, with unresolved D. In germline, CDR1 is SGHTA, CDR2 FQGNSA. This CDR3 contains 15 residues. Deletions cut 5 bases from V and 1 base from J, with 14 bases between. This CDR3 is CASSPGRVKNTEAFF. The CDR3 DNA follows: TGTGCCAGCAGCCCCGGGAGGGTTAAGAACACTGAAGCTTTCTTT.

The CDR3 coding sequence is TGTGCCAGCAGCGCGACTGGAGATACGCAGTATTTT. This translates into CASSATGDTQYF. The V gene is TRBV9, the J gene TRBJ2-3; no clear D gene. Germline V gives CDR1 SGDLS, CDR2 YYNGEE. V was shortened by 3 bases and J by 5 bases, with 7 bases between the two germline ends. The CDR3 runs 12 residues.

The chain joins TRBV30 to TRBJ1-5; 7 bases fit TRBD1. CDR3 length: 11 residues. Losses at the gene ends were 0 bases for V and 11 bases for J; bases not matched to a gene: 1. CDR1 and CDR2 from the germline V gene are GTSNPN and SVGIG (reference sequence). CDR3 region: CAWSVQGTQHF. The CDR3, as DNA: TGTGCCTGGAGTGTACAGGGGACCCAGCATTTT.

The CDR3 loop reads CASSVGLAGGIEEQYF. Here the CDR3 DNA reads TGTGCCAGCAGCGTGGGACTAGCGGGGGGCATTGAGGAGCAGTATTTT. The chain has TRBV9 and TRBJ2-3; 15 bases are shared with TRBD2. Per germline, CDR1 SGDLS and CDR2 YYNGEE. J gave up 11 bases and V 2 bases, and 9 bases lay outside the gene matches. The CDR3 sequence is 16 residues long.

This clone has more than one count but fewer than ten. The V gene is TRBV2, the J gene TRBJ1-5; the match to TRBD1 covers 10 bases. Germline CDR1 reads SNHLY; CDR2 reads FYNNEI. CDR3 size: 15 residues. The V segment lost 6 bases and the J segment 4 bases; nucleotides outside the gene matches: 6. Here the CDR3 reads CASREGQGMNQPQHF. In DNA form, the CDR3 reads TGTGCCAGCAGGGAGGGACAGGGGATGAATCAGCCCCAGCATTTT.

V gene TRBV28 combines with J gene TRBJ2-4; D ambiguous. CDR1 and CDR2 from the germline V gene are MDHEN and SYDVKM. This CDR3 region has 13 residues. Trimming left V 5 bases short and J 0 bases short, with 5 bases between. CDR3 protein: CASSSLAKNIQYF. DNA for the CDR3: TGTGCCAGCAGTAGCTTAGCCAAAAACATTCAGTACTTC.

J is TRBJ2-1 and V is TRBV13, with 10 bases aligning to TRBD1. Trimming at V came to 3 bases and at J to 5 bases, leaving 4 bases not matched to a gene. Germline V gene data show CDR1 as PRHDT and CDR2 as FYEKMQ (reference sequence). CDR3 length: 15 residues. The CDR3 nucleotides read TGTGCCAGCAGCTTTACCGGGACAGGGGACAATGAGCAGTTCTTC. Amino acid sequence: CASSFTGTGDNEQFF.

The V call is TRBV4-3, the J call TRBJ1-1; TRBD1 matches 7 bases. The germline V gene has CDR1 LGHNA and CDR2 YSLEER. Trimming cost V 0 bases and J 4 bases; bases outside gene matches: 14. The CDR3 consists of 18 residues. CDR3: CASSQEGLGQVWGTEAFF. The CDR3 DNA follows: TGCGCCAGCAGCCAAGAAGGGCTTGGACAGGTCTGGGGCACTGAAGCTTTCTTT.

This clone was counted a few times. One end of the junction does not line up with germline, which may come from a read error. The chain carries TRBV10-2 and TRBJ1-1; 8 nucleotides match TRBD1. CDR1 is WSHSY, CDR2 SAAADI, per germline. This CDR3 region has 14 residues. The CDR3 reads CASSDGSGGLESLF. The CDR3 nucleotides read TGCGCCAGCAGTGACGGGTCAGGGGGCTTGGAGTCACTCTTT.

This clone turned up a few times. The CDR3: CASSQYPGTATYEQYF. For the CDR3, the DNA is TGCGCCAGCAGCCAATATCCCGGGACAGCCACCTACGAGCAGTACTTC. The gene calls are TRBV4-1 and TRBJ2-7; 7 nucleotides align to TRBD1. The germline gives CDR1 MGHRA, CDR2 YSYEKL. The CDR3 runs 16 residues. With 2 bases clipped from V and 2 bases from J, the junction kept 9 bases outside the gene matches.

This clone was found a few times. This chain connects TRBV20-1 to TRBJ2-4; a weak D match, TRBD1 (5 bases). Germline V gives CDR1 DFQATT, CDR2 SNEGSKA (reference sequence). The V and J ends lost 7 bases and 11 bases respectively, with 15 bases between them. The CDR3 contains 11 residues. The CDR3 loop is CSVPIGVVQYF. The CDR3 nucleotides read TGCAGTGTTCCAATAGGGGTTGTTCAGTACTTC.

The V gene is TRBV5-1, the J gene TRBJ1-2; a possible D gene is TRBD1 (5 bases). V gave up 0 bases and J gave up 6 bases, with 12 bases separating them. Germline CDR1 is SGHRS and CDR2 is YFSETQ. The CDR3 has 14 residues. Written as DNA, the CDR3 is TGCGCCAGCAGCTTGGTAGCAGGGTCGGATGGCTACACCTTC. Protein product: CASSLVAGSDGYTF. Filled out from reference TRBV5-1 and TRBJ1-2, the complete variable domain reads KAGVTQTPRYLIKTRGQQVTLSCSPISGHRSVSWYQQTPGQGLQFLFEYFSETQRNKGNFPGRFSGRQFSNSRSEMNVSTLELGDSALYLCASSLVAGSDGYTFGSGTRLTVV.

This rearrangement joins TRBV15 to TRBJ2-1; no clear D gene. The germline CDR1 and CDR2 sequences are LNHNV and YYDKDF (reference sequence). The CDR3 length is 14 residues. Trimming removed 2 bases at V and 5 bases at J, with 10 bases between. For the CDR3, the DNA is TGTGCCACCAGCAGACCCATAGCCGACAATGAGCAGTTCTTC. This codes for CATSRPIADNEQFF.

In this sample, this clone turned up a few times. The chain joins TRBV5-1 to TRBJ1-6, with D perhaps matching TRBD1 (6 bases). The CDR3 contains 15 residues. With 3 bases removed from V and 11 bases from J, the gap between germline ends came to 18 bases. The germline V gene has CDR1 SGHRS and CDR2 YFSETQ. The CDR3 sequence: CASSSSTGLETPLHF. The CDR3 DNA reads as TGCGCCAGCAGCTCGTCGACAGGCTTGGAGACACCCCTCCACTTT.

The rearrangement links TRBV4-1 to TRBJ2-7, with 7 positions matching TRBD2. With 0 bases clipped from V and 7 bases from J, the junction kept 9 bases outside the gene matches. CDR1 and CDR2 (germline): MGHRA, YSYEKL. CDR3 length equals 15 residues. Here the CDR3 DNA reads TGCGCCAGCAGCCAAGACTCGTCTAGCGGAGGTGAGCAGTACTTC. Its protein is CASSQDSSSGGEQYF.

A word on this clone: A read error may account for a junction end that differs from germline. The sample contains more than one DNA sequence encoding this CDR3. V usage is TRBV12-5 and J usage is TRBJ1-2; no firm D call. This CDR3 has 13 amino acids. Per germline, CDR1 LGHNT and CDR2 FRNRAP. This CDR3 is CASGFSASYGYTF. The DNA for the CDR3 is TGCGCTAGTGGTTTTTCAGCGTCCTATGGCTACACCTTC.

V usage is TRBV28 and J usage is TRBJ1-2; 8 nucleotides line up with TRBD1. Germline V gene lookup returns CDR1 MDHEN and CDR2 SYDVKM. The CDR3 totals 15 residues. V lost 3 bases and J lost 7; bases outside the gene matches: 10. The CDR3 reads CASSFVQGARAGYTF. CDR3 DNA: TGTGCCAGCAGTTTCGTCCAGGGGGCGAGGGCTGGCTACACCTTC.

This clone was counted between two and nine times. The chain carries TRBV7-3 and TRBJ2-5; TRBD1 matches 7 bases. V lost 5 bases and J lost 4; bases outside the gene matches: 4. From germline, CDR1 is SGHTA and CDR2 FQGTGA. The CDR3 is 13 amino acids. The CDR3 DNA follows: TGTGCCAGCAGCCAGGGGGTCGGAGAGACCCAGTACTTC. It translates to CASSQGVGETQYF.